A selection of T cell receptor beta chains follows, all from one sample in a study of blood T cell repertoires in COVID-19. TCRdb keeps only in-frame clones here, not all; method: immunoSEQ multiplex PCR. The repertoire includes about 44,000 clones, 92% of them detected once, and about 12% sits in the top ten. Input material: peripheral blood. These receptors were obtained from a human donor in a cohort sampled during active COVID-19. Each CDR3 is given with its conserved first and last residue. Fields, in order: J gene, clone size, D gene, V gene, CDR3 length, CDR3 DNA, CDR3 protein. The D gene is left open where the match is weak. Only part of the rows carry a size: once, few, many, or a class if the clone is expanded.

J: TRBJ2-5; size: .; D: .; V: TRBV25-1; length: 15; DNA: TGTGCCAGCAGTGAGAGACACCACGGCGGGGAGACCCAGTACTTC; CDR3: CASSERHHGGETQYF
J: TRBJ1-2; size: .; D: .; V: TRBV29-1; length: 11; DNA: TGCAGCGTTTCGGAGTCTTGGGGCTACACCTTC; CDR3: CSVSESWGYTF
J: TRBJ1-5; size: .; D: TRBD1; V: TRBV5-5; length: 15; DNA: TGTACCAGCAGCCGGTCCACAGGGGTGGGTCAGCCCCAGCATTTT; CDR3: CTSSRSTGVGQPQHF
J: TRBJ1-2; size: few; D: .; V: TRBV5-6; length: 16; DNA: TGTGCCAGCAGCTGGGGCGACACAATTGAAGCATATGGCTACACCTTC; CDR3: CASSWGDTIEAYGYTF
J: TRBJ1-5; size: .; D: .; V: TRBV15; length: 15; DNA: TGTGCCACCAGCGCAACAGGGTTGAGCAATCAGCCCCAGCATTTT; CDR3: CATSATGLSNQPQHF
J: TRBJ2-7; size: .; D: TRBD2; V: TRBV7-2; length: 14; DNA: TGTGCCAGCAGCCCCTGGGGGGGTCGGTACGAGCAGTACTTC; CDR3: CASSPWGGRYEQYF
J: TRBJ1-1; size: .; D: TRBD1; V: TRBV6-4; length: 13; DNA: TGTGCCAGCAGTTTACTCCGGGACAGTGAAGCTTTCTTT; CDR3: CASSLLRDSEAFF
J: TRBJ1-6; size: .; D: .; V: TRBV7-2; length: 15; DNA: TGTGCCAGCAGCCCAAGAGGCGGGGACGGCTCACCCCTCCACTTT; CDR3: CASSPRGGDGSPLHF
J: TRBJ2-1; size: .; D: .; V: TRBV19; length: 15; DNA: TGTGCCAGTAGTATGGGGCTAGCGAGTATCAATGAGCAGTTCTTC; CDR3: CASSMGLASINEQFF
J: TRBJ2-5; size: .; D: TRBD1; V: TRBV5-4; length: 15; DNA: TGTGCCAGCAGCTCAACGGACAGGGCGGCAGAGACCCAGTACTTC; CDR3: CASSSTDRAAETQYF
J: TRBJ1-1; size: .; D: TRBD1; V: TRBV3-1/TRBV3-2; length: 16; DNA: TGTGCCAGCAGCCAAGACCGGACAGGGGGCCGTATTGAAGCTTTCTTT; CDR3: CASSQDRTGGRIEAFF
J: TRBJ1-4; size: once; D: .; V: TRBV11-2; length: 13; DNA: TGTGCCAGCAGCTTAATCAGAGGGGAAAAACTGTTTTTT; CDR3: CASSLIRGEKLFF
J: TRBJ2-1; size: .; D: TRBD1; V: TRBV30; length: 14; DNA: TGTGCCTGGAGTCGGCTAGCAAGGGGGCGGGAGCAGTTCTTC; CDR3: CAWSRLARGREQFF
J: TRBJ1-2; size: .; D: TRBD1; V: TRBV14; length: 14; DNA: TGTGCCAGCAGCCCGGGACAGGGAGGCTATGGCTACACCTTC; CDR3: CASSPGQGGYGYTF
J: TRBJ2-5; size: .; D: .; V: TRBV10-3; length: 14; DNA: TGTGCCATCAGTGAGTCGGAGGCGGGGGAGACCCAGTACTTC; CDR3: CAISESEAGETQYF
J: TRBJ2-5; size: .; D: TRBD1; V: TRBV18; length: 14; DNA: TGTGCCAGCTCACTCGGGACAGTCCAAGAGACCCAGTACTTC; CDR3: CASSLGTVQETQYF
J: TRBJ2-2; size: .; D: TRBD2; V: TRBV2; length: 16; DNA: TGTGCCAGCAGAGCGGGACTAGCGGGAGCGGTCGGGGAGCTGTTTTTT; CDR3: CASRAGLAGAVGELFF
J: TRBJ2-7; size: once; D: .; V: TRBV28; length: 15; DNA: TGTGCCAGCAGCTCACAACAGGGTTCCTCCTACGAGCAGTACTTC; CDR3: CASSSQQGSSYEQYF
J: TRBJ2-5; size: .; D: TRBD1; V: TRBV9; length: 15; DNA: TGTGCCAGCAGCGGGTTACAGGGGAAGATCGGGACCCAGTACTTC; CDR3: CASSGLQGKIGTQYF
J: TRBJ1-2; size: .; D: .; V: TRBV6-4; length: 12; DNA: TGTGCCAGCAGTGACCTTGGGCTCAGCTACACCTTC; CDR3: CASSDLGLSYTF
J: TRBJ1-4; size: .; D: TRBD1; V: TRBV4-2; length: 14; DNA: TGTGCCAGCAGCCGGACAGGGGGCTATGAAAAACTGTTTTTT; CDR3: CASSRTGGYEKLFF
J: TRBJ2-7; size: once; D: .; V: TRBV7-2; length: 15; DNA: TGTGCCAGCAGCTTAGCGTCAGGGGACCTCTACGAGCAGTACTTC; CDR3: CASSLASGDLYEQYF
J: TRBJ1-5; size: few; D: TRBD1; V: TRBV2; length: 17; DNA: TGTGCCAGCATTCCAGACAGGGGGCGATTTAGCAATCAGCCCCAGCATTTT; CDR3: CASIPDRGRFSNQPQHF
J: TRBJ1-4; size: .; D: .; V: TRBV2; length: 14; DNA: TGTGCCAGCAAGGCACGACACCATAATGAAAAACTGTTTTTT; CDR3: CASKARHHNEKLFF